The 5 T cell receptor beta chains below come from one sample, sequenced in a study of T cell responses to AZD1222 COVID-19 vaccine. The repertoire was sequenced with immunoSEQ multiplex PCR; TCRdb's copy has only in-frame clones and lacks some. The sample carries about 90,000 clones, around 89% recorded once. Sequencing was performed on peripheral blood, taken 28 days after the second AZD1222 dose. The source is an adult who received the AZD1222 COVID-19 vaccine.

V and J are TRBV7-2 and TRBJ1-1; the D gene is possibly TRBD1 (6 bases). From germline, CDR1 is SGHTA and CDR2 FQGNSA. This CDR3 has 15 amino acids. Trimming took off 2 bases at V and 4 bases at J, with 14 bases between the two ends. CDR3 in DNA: TGTGCCAGCAGCTTACTTGGGGGCGCGAGCACTGAAGCTTTCTTT. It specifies CASSLLGGASTEAFF.

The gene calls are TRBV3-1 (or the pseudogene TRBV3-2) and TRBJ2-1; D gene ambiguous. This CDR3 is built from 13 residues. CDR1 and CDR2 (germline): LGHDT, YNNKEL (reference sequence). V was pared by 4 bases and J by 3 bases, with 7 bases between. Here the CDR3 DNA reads TGTGCCAGCAGCCGAGGCAGCTACAATGAGCAGTTCTTC. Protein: CASSRGSYNEQFF.

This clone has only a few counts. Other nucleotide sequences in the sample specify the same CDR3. CDR3: CASSLTGGSSGNTIYF. Written as DNA, the CDR3 is TGTGCCAGCAGCTTAACAGGGGGCAGCTCTGGAAACACCATATATTTT. V usage is TRBV7-3 and J usage is TRBJ1-3; 7 bases match TRBD1. This CDR3 spans 16 amino acids. Germline assignment: CDR1 SGHTA and CDR2 FQGTGA. Germline trimming cut 0 bases from V and 0 bases from J; bases unmatched to any gene: 2. The whole variable domain, filled in from reference TRBV7-3 and TRBJ1-3, reads GAGVSQTPSNKVTEKGKYVELRCDPISGHTALYWYRQSLGQGPEFLIYFQGTGAADDSGLPNDRFFAVRPEGSVSTLKIQRTERGDSAVYLCASSLTGGSSGNTIYFGEGSWLTVV.

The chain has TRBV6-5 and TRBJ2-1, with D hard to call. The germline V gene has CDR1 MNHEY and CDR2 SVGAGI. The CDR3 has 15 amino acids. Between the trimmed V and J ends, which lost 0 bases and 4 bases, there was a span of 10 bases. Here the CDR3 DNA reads TGTGCCAGCAGTTACTCGAGCGATGGATACAATGAGCAGTTCTTC. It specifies CASSYSSDGYNEQFF.

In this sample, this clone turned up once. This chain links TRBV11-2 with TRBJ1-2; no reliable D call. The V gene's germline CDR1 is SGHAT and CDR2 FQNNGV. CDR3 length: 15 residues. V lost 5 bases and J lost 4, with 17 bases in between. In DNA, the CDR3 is TGTGCCAGCAGCCTAGCCAACGGGGTAACCTATGGCTACACCTTC. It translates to CASSLANGVTYGYTF. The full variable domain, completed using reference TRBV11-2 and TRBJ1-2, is EAGVAQSPRYKIIEKRQSVAFWCNPISGHATLYWYQQILGQGPKLLIQFQNNGVVDDSQLPKDRFSAERLKGVDSTLKIQPAKLEDSAVYLCASSLANGVTYGYTFGSGTRLTVV.